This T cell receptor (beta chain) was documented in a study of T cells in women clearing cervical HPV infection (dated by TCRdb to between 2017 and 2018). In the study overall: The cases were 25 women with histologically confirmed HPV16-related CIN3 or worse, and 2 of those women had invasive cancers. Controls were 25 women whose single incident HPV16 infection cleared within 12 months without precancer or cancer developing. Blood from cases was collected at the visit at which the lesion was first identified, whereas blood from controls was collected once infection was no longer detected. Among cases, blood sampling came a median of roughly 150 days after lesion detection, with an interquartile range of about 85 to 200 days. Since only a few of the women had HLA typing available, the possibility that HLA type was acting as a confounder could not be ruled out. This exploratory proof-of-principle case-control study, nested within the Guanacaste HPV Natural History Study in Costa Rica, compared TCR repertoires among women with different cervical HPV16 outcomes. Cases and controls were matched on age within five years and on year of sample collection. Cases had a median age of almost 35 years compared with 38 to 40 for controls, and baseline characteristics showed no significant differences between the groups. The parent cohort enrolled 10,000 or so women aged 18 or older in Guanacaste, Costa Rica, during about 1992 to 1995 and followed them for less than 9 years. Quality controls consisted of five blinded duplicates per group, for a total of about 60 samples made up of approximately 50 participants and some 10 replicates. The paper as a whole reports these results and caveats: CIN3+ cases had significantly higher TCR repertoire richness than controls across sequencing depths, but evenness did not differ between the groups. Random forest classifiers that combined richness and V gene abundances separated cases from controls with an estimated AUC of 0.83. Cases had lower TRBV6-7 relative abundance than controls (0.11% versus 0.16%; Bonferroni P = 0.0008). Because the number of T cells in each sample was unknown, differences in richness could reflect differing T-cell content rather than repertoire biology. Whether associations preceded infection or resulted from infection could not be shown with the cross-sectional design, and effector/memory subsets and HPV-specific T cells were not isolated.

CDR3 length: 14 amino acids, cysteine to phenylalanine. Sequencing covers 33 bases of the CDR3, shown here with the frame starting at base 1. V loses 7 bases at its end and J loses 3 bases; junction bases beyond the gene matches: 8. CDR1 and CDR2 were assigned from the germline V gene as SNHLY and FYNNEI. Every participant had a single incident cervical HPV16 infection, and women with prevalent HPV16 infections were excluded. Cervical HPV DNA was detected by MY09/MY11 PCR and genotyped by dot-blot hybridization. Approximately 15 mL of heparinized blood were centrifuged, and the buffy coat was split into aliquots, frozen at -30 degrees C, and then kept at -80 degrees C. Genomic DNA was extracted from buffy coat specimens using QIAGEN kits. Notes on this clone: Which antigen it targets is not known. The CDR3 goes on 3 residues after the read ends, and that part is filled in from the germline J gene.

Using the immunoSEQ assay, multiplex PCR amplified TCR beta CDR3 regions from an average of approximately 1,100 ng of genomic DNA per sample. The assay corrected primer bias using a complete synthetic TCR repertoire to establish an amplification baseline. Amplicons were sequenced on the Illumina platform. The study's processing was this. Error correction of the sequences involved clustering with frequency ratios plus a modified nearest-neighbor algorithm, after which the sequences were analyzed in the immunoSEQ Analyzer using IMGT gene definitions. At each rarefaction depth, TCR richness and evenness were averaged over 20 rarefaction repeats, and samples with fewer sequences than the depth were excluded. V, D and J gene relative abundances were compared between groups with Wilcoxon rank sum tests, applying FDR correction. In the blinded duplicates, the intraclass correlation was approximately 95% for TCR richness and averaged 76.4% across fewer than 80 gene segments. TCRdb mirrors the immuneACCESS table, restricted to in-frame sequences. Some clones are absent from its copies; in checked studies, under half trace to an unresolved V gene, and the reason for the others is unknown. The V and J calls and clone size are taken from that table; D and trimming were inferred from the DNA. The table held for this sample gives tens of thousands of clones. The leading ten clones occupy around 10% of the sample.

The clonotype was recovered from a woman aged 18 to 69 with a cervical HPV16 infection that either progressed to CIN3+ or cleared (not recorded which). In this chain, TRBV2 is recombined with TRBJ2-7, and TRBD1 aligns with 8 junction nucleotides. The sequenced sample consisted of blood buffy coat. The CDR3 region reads CASKFQGTGYEQYF. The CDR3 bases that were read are TGTGCCAGCAAGTTCCAAGGGACAGGCTACGAG.